A selection of T cell receptor beta chains follows, all from one sample in a study of post-analysis software for immune sequencing data. MiXCR was run by TCRdb on the PCR reads, yielding one entry per CDR3 protein. This table has roughly 800,000 distinct CDR3 sequences, 25% to 30% appearing once. Sequences were obtained from blood. These receptors were collected from a girl aged 5-17 years with multiple sclerosis. CDR3s include the opening cysteine and the closing phenylalanine or tryptophan. Fields, in order: J gene, D gene, V gene, CDR3 length, clone size, CDR3 protein, CDR3 DNA. A D gene is named only where the DNA matches it firmly. The size of a clone is reported for some rows only, either as once, few or many, or as a class for expanded clones.

J gene: TRBJ2-1; D gene: .; V gene: TRBV10-3; CDR3 length: 15; clone size: many; CDR3 protein: CAISDPRGANNEQFF; CDR3 DNA: TGTGCCATCAGTGACCCACGGGGGGCTAACAATGAGCAGTTCTTC
J gene: TRBJ2-1; D gene: .; V gene: TRBV20-1; CDR3 length: 14; clone size: few; CDR3 protein: CSASFLSPRGEQFF; CDR3 DNA: TGCAGTGCTAGTTTTTTGTCCCCGAGGGGTGAGCAGTTCTTC
J gene: TRBJ2-7; D gene: .; V gene: TRBV7-2; CDR3 length: 14; clone size: .; CDR3 protein: CASTKQGGNYEQYF; CDR3 DNA: TGTGCCAGCACCAAACAGGGTGGTAACTACGAGCAGTACTTC
J gene: TRBJ2-1; D gene: .; V gene: TRBV7-2; CDR3 length: 14; clone size: .; CDR3 protein: CASSYSVSYNEQFF; CDR3 DNA: TGTGCCAGCAGCTATAGCGTCTCCTACAATGAGCAGTTCTTC
J gene: TRBJ2-3; D gene: .; V gene: TRBV4-1; CDR3 length: 15; clone size: .; CDR3 protein: CASSQGWDTTDTQYF; CDR3 DNA: TGCGCCAGCAGCCAAGGTTGGGACACCACAGATACGCAGTATTTT
J gene: TRBJ2-3; D gene: .; V gene: TRBV20-1; CDR3 length: 18; clone size: few; CDR3 protein: CSAPPGRRRDASTDTQYF; CDR3 DNA: TGCAGTGCTCCCCCGGGTCGACGGCGGGACGCTAGCACAGATACGCAGTATTTT
J gene: TRBJ2-1; D gene: .; V gene: TRBV12-3/TRBV12-4; CDR3 length: 15; clone size: .; CDR3 protein: CASRATGSSYNEQFF; CDR3 DNA: TGTGCCAGCAGAGCTACAGGGAGCTCCTACAATGAGCAGTTCTTC
J gene: TRBJ2-7; D gene: .; V gene: TRBV27; CDR3 length: 14; clone size: .; CDR3 protein: CASSSRRDPAEQYF; CDR3 DNA: TGTGCCAGCAGTTCCCGCCGGGACCCCGCGGAACAGTACTTC
J gene: TRBJ1-5; D gene: TRBD1; V gene: TRBV5-5; CDR3 length: 15; clone size: .; CDR3 protein: CASSASGTGVQPQHF; CDR3 DNA: TGTGCCAGCAGCGCTTCCGGGACAGGGGTTCAGCCCCAGCATTTT
J gene: TRBJ2-5; D gene: TRBD1; V gene: TRBV10-2; CDR3 length: 14; clone size: once; CDR3 protein: CASLPGQGGETQYF; CDR3 DNA: TGCGCCAGCCTCCCGGGACAGGGTGGAGAGACCCAGTACTTC
J gene: TRBJ2-7; D gene: .; V gene: TRBV12-3/TRBV12-4; CDR3 length: 12; clone size: .; CDR3 protein: CASSFYPDEQYF; CDR3 DNA: TGTGCCAGCAGTTTTTATCCGGACGAGCAGTACTTC
J gene: TRBJ2-5; D gene: .; V gene: TRBV5-1; CDR3 length: 11; clone size: few; CDR3 protein: CASTSQETQYF; CDR3 DNA: TGCGCCAGCACTTCGCAAGAGACCCAGTACTTC
J gene: TRBJ2-7; D gene: .; V gene: TRBV20-1; CDR3 length: 18; clone size: .; CDR3 protein: CSARDRKGGTVFSYEQYF; CDR3 DNA: TGCAGTGCTAGAGATCGGAAAGGGGGGACGGTCTTCTCCTACGAGCAGTACTTC
J gene: TRBJ1-5; D gene: .; V gene: TRBV5-6; CDR3 length: 14; clone size: .; CDR3 protein: CASSGVPRNQPQHF; CDR3 DNA: TGTGCCAGCAGCGGAGTACCCAGGAATCAGCCCCAGCATTTT
J gene: TRBJ1-2; D gene: .; V gene: TRBV4-2; CDR3 length: 15; clone size: .; CDR3 protein: CASSQDRPNNYGYTF; CDR3 DNA: TGTGCCAGCAGCCAAGACAGGCCGAATAACTATGGCTACACCTTC
J gene: TRBJ1-2; D gene: .; V gene: TRBV5-1; CDR3 length: 13; clone size: few; CDR3 protein: CASSPGRVGGCTF; CDR3 DNA: TGCGCCAGCAGCCCGGGGAGGGTTGGTGGCTGCACCTTC
J gene: TRBJ1-5; D gene: .; V gene: TRBV20-1; CDR3 length: 15; clone size: few; CDR3 protein: CSARGTPQVGQPQHF; CDR3 DNA: TGCAGTGCTAGGGGAACACCTCAGGTTGGACAGCCCCAGCATTTT
J gene: TRBJ2-3; D gene: TRBD2; V gene: TRBV7-9; CDR3 length: 17; clone size: .; CDR3 protein: CASSPWTSGGNTDTQYF; CDR3 DNA: TGTGCCAGCAGCCCCTGGACTAGCGGGGGGAACACAGATACGCAGTATTTT
J gene: TRBJ1-1; D gene: .; V gene: TRBV11-1; CDR3 length: 13; clone size: .; CDR3 protein: CASSLAGTGSAFF; CDR3 DNA: TGTGCCAGCAGCTTAGCGGGCACCGGGTCAGCTTTCTTT
J gene: TRBJ2-1; D gene: TRBD1; V gene: TRBV6-6; CDR3 length: 14; clone size: few; CDR3 protein: CASRTTGDHNEQFF; CDR3 DNA: TGTGCCAGCAGGACGACAGGGGACCACAATGAGCAGTTCTTC
J gene: TRBJ1-4; D gene: TRBD1; V gene: TRBV20-1; CDR3 length: 15; clone size: .; CDR3 protein: CSARDTGVSNEKLFF; CDR3 DNA: TGCAGTGCTAGAGATACAGGGGTCTCTAATGAAAAACTGTTTTTT
J gene: TRBJ1-5; D gene: .; V gene: TRBV6-2/TRBV6-3; CDR3 length: 16; clone size: few; CDR3 protein: CASSNTPGGGNQPQHF; CDR3 DNA: TGTGCCAGCAGTAACACCCCCGGCGGGGGCAATCAGCCCCAGCATTTT
J gene: TRBJ2-5; D gene: .; V gene: TRBV27; CDR3 length: 15; clone size: .; CDR3 protein: CASSLLGVPKETQYF; CDR3 DNA: TGTGCCAGCAGCCTCCTGGGGGTGCCGAAAGAGACCCAGTACTTC
J gene: TRBJ2-5; D gene: TRBD2; V gene: TRBV5-5; CDR3 length: 15; clone size: .; CDR3 protein: CASSLIAGGGETQYF; CDR3 DNA: TGTGCCAGCAGCTTAATAGCGGGAGGTGGGGAGACCCAGTACTTC
J gene: TRBJ2-1; D gene: .; V gene: TRBV4-3; CDR3 length: 14; clone size: .; CDR3 protein: CASSQGVGNNEQFF; CDR3 DNA: TGCGCCAGCAGCCAAGGCGTTGGAAACAATGAGCAGTTCTTC